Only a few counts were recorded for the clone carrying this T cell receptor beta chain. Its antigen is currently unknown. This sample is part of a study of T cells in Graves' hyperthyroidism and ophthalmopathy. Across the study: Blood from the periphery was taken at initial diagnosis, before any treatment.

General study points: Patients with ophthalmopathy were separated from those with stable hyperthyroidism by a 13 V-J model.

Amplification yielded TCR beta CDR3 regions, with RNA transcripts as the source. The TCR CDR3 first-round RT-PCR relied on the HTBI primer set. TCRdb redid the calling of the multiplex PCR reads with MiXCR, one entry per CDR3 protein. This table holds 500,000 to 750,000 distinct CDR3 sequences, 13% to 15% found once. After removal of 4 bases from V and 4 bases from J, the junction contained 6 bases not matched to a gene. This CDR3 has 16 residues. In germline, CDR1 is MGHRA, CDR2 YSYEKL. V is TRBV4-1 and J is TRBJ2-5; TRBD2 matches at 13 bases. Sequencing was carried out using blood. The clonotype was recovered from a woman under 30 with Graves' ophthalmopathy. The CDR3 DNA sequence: TGCGCCAGCAGCCCCCTCCGGACTAGCGGGAGAGAGACCCAGTACTTC. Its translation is CASSPLRTSGRETQYF.